Listed below are T cell receptor beta chains from one sample, sequenced in a study of technical replicates of blood from several donors. TCRdb's copy holds only in-frame clones and misses some; the assay was immunoSEQ multiplex PCR. The sample includes 60,000 to 90,000 clones, approximately 92% of them seen just once. The sequencing sample was made of T cells isolated from PBMCs. The receptors originated from a human donor in good health. Each CDR3 is given with its conserved first and last residue. Each record gives: V gene, J gene, CDR3 protein.

V gene: TRBV15
J gene: TRBJ2-5
CDR3 protein: CATSSPDSGIQETQYF

V gene: TRBV4-3
J gene: TRBJ2-4
CDR3 protein: CASSQTPYYRTYDIQYF

V gene: TRBV21-1
J gene: TRBJ2-7
CDR3 protein: CASSKRRQGPSYEQYF

V gene: TRBV6-5
J gene: TRBJ2-7
CDR3 protein: CASRMEQGYEQYF

V gene: TRBV4-3
J gene: TRBJ2-3
CDR3 protein: CASSYMPPTGGDTDTQYF

V gene: TRBV7-9
J gene: TRBJ1-1
CDR3 protein: CASSLTPEAFF

V gene: TRBV25-1
J gene: TRBJ1-3
CDR3 protein: CASSEITGESSGNTIYF

V gene: TRBV6-5
J gene: TRBJ2-5
CDR3 protein: CASSYREKETQYF

V gene: TRBV28
J gene: TRBJ1-2
CDR3 protein: CASRAGDGYTF

V gene: TRBV19
J gene: TRBJ2-3
CDR3 protein: CASNRGTDTQYF

V gene: TRBV5-1
J gene: TRBJ2-1
CDR3 protein: CASSLELADAYNEQFF

V gene: TRBV5-4
J gene: TRBJ1-5
CDR3 protein: CASSPGTGNQPQHF

V gene: TRBV6-5
J gene: TRBJ1-2
CDR3 protein: CASRQQSRYTF

V gene: TRBV28
J gene: TRBJ2-7
CDR3 protein: CASSLLQSRMQYF

V gene: TRBV28
J gene: TRBJ2-7
CDR3 protein: CASSPRGTGDYEQYF

V gene: TRBV2
J gene: TRBJ1-1
CDR3 protein: CASSNRVPYMNTEAFF

V gene: TRBV19
J gene: TRBJ2-1
CDR3 protein: CASSRQGVYNEQFF

V gene: TRBV19
J gene: TRBJ1-1
CDR3 protein: CASADSEAFF

V gene: TRBV4-2
J gene: TRBJ2-1
CDR3 protein: CASSQESGDEQFF

V gene: TRBV28
J gene: TRBJ1-2
CDR3 protein: CASSLTRQGNGYTF

V gene: TRBV5-1
J gene: TRBJ2-1
CDR3 protein: CASSLSGRENEQFF

V gene: TRBV9
J gene: TRBJ1-2
CDR3 protein: CASSLEPTGSRYGYTF

V gene: TRBV9
J gene: TRBJ2-1
CDR3 protein: CASSSGQGFDEQFF

V gene: TRBV27
J gene: TRBJ2-1
CDR3 protein: CASSPLAGGPLYNEQFF

V gene: TRBV9
J gene: TRBJ1-2
CDR3 protein: CASSPYRDNLQSYTF

V gene: TRBV7-9
J gene: TRBJ1-1
CDR3 protein: CASIPHLDGAEAFF

V gene: TRBV11-2
J gene: TRBJ2-5
CDR3 protein: CASSLSGILETQYF

V gene: TRBV6-5
J gene: TRBJ2-7
CDR3 protein: CASSYERGYEQYF

V gene: TRBV7-3
J gene: TRBJ2-5
CDR3 protein: CASSLRAGRDQETQYF

V gene: TRBV6-5
J gene: TRBJ2-1
CDR3 protein: CASSYGGRAYNEQFF

V gene: TRBV19
J gene: TRBJ1-1
CDR3 protein: CASSMFRADTEAFF

V gene: TRBV6-6
J gene: TRBJ1-5
CDR3 protein: CASSYTLGQLQPQHF

V gene: TRBV6-4
J gene: TRBJ2-2
CDR3 protein: CASSETDTGELFF

V gene: TRBV4-3
J gene: TRBJ2-7
CDR3 protein: CASSQDGEASYEQYF

V gene: TRBV13
J gene: TRBJ2-3
CDR3 protein: CASSLLALAGRTDTQYF

V gene: TRBV6-6
J gene: TRBJ2-7
CDR3 protein: CASSGDKAYEQYF

V gene: TRBV6-1
J gene: TRBJ1-2
CDR3 protein: CASRSPYGYTF